The clone carrying this T cell receptor beta chain has just a few counts. V was pared by 2 bases and J by 4 bases, with 11 bases between. The CDR3 is 14 amino acids. Germline V gene sequence: CDR1 MNHEY, CDR2 SMNVEV (reference sequence). The data were obtained in a study of blood T cell repertoires in COVID-19. Across the whole study: Samples representing acute and convalescent COVID-19 were sourced from the United States, Italy and Spain. Sample material is recorded as cDNA or gDNA derived from T cells, B-cell-depleted T cells, or PBMCs.

The authors' processing: Counts of nucleated cells, estimated from reference gene primer amplification, were obtained. Method: immunoSEQ multiplex PCR; TCRdb's copy keeps in-frame clones and lacks some. For V, J and clone size, that table is used; D and trimming come from the DNA. Of around 250,000 clones in the sample, around 83% were seen once. Input material: peripheral blood. This TCR came from a man aged 25 to 40 who had recovered from COVID-19. The rearrangement links TRBV27 to TRBJ1-1; D might be TRBD1 (5 bases). In nucleotides, the CDR3 is TGTGCCAGCAGTTTAGGGGCAGGGCGCACTGAAGCTTTCTTT. Amino acid sequence: CASSLGAGRTEAFF.